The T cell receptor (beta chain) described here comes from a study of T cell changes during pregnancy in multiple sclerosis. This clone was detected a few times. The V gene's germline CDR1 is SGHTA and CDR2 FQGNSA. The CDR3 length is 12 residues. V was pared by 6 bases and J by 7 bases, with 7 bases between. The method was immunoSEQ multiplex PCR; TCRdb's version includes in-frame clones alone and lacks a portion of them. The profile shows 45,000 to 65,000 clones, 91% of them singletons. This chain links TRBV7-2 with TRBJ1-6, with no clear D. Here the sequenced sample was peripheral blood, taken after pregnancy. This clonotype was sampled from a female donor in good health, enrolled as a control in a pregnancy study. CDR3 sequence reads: CASSHENSPLHF. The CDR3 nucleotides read TGTGCCAGCAGTCACGAGAATTCACCCCTCCACTTT.